The clone carrying this T cell receptor beta chain was found a few times. The data were taken from a study of T-cell memory formation after mild COVID-19. Whole-study context: The study found TCR clusters largely donor specific.

The length of the CDR3 is 13 residues. Between the trimmed V and J ends, which lost 2 bases and 6 bases, there was a span of 13 bases. Germline V gene data show CDR1 as DFQATT and CDR2 as SNEGSKA (reference sequence). TCRdb passed the 5' RACE reads through MiXCR, listing each CDR3 protein once. The sample has some 210,000 distinct CDR3 sequences, approximately 30% seen once; the top ten hold roughly 10%. J is TRBJ1-2 and V is TRBV20-1; D gene unclear. Source material: PBMCs or a T cell subset sorted from them (not recorded which). This receptor was identified in an adult woman who had mild COVID-19 (a few samples of this study predate the infection). Cell type and time point are not known. Here the CDR3 reads CSARQPGGNGYTF. The CDR3, as DNA: TGCAGTGCTAGACAACCGGGAGGGAATGGCTACACCTTC.